The rows below give T cell receptor beta chains drawn from one sample of a study of T cell responses to AZD1222 COVID-19 vaccine. TCRdb keeps only in-frame clones here, not all; method: immunoSEQ multiplex PCR. The data contain about 140,000 clones, around 93% of them singletons. The material sequenced was peripheral blood, taken on day 0 of AZD1222 vaccination. The source is an adult in good health. Each CDR3 is given with its conserved first and last residue. D genes are given only for firm matches. Size tells how often a clone was seen (once, few, many) or the class of an expanded clone, and some rows leave it out.

v_gene,j_gene,abundance,d_gene,CDR3nt,CDR3aa
TRBV11-1,TRBJ1-2,-,TRBD1,TGTGCCAGCAGCTTAGACCCACTGACAGGGTTTGGCTACACCTTC,CASSLDPLTGFGYTF
TRBV5-1,TRBJ1-1,once,-,TGCGCCAGCAGCTTGGTGGGCAGCACTATGAACACTGAAGCTTTCTTT,CASSLVGSTMNTEAFF
TRBV4-2,TRBJ2-1,-,-,TGTGCCAGCAGCCAAGTAGGAGGGTCCGCCTACAATGAGCAGTTCTTC,CASSQVGGSAYNEQFF
TRBV5-1,TRBJ1-1,-,-,TGCGCCAGCAGCTCCGGACGTGGGGACACTGAAGCTTTCTTT,CASSSGRGDTEAFF
TRBV11-2,TRBJ1-1,once,-,TGTGCCAGCAGCATCGGGGTCATGAACACTGAAGCTTTCTTT,CASSIGVMNTEAFF
TRBV11-2,TRBJ1-2,-,TRBD1,TGTGCCAGCAGCTTAATTTTAGGGACAGGGAACTATGGCTACACCTTC,CASSLILGTGNYGYTF
TRBV2,TRBJ1-2,-,-,TGTGCCAGCAGTGATTGGGACCCAGCCGGGGGGAACTATGGCTACACCTTC,CASSDWDPAGGNYGYTF
TRBV11-2,TRBJ1-5,-,-,TGTGCCAGCAGCTTAGGTCGGGGATTGAGCAATCAGCCCCAGCATTTT,CASSLGRGLSNQPQHF
TRBV11-2,TRBJ1-3,-,-,TGTGCCAGCAGCTTAGCTAACTCTGGAAACACCATATATTTT,CASSLANSGNTIYF
TRBV12-3/TRBV12-4,TRBJ2-7,once,TRBD2,TGTGCCAGCAGCCTCCCGGGGGGGGAGCAGTACTTC,CASSLPGGEQYF
TRBV5-1,TRBJ2-2,few,-,TGCGCCAGCAGCTTGGGGGACGCCACGAACACCGGGGAGCTGTTTTTT,CASSLGDATNTGELFF